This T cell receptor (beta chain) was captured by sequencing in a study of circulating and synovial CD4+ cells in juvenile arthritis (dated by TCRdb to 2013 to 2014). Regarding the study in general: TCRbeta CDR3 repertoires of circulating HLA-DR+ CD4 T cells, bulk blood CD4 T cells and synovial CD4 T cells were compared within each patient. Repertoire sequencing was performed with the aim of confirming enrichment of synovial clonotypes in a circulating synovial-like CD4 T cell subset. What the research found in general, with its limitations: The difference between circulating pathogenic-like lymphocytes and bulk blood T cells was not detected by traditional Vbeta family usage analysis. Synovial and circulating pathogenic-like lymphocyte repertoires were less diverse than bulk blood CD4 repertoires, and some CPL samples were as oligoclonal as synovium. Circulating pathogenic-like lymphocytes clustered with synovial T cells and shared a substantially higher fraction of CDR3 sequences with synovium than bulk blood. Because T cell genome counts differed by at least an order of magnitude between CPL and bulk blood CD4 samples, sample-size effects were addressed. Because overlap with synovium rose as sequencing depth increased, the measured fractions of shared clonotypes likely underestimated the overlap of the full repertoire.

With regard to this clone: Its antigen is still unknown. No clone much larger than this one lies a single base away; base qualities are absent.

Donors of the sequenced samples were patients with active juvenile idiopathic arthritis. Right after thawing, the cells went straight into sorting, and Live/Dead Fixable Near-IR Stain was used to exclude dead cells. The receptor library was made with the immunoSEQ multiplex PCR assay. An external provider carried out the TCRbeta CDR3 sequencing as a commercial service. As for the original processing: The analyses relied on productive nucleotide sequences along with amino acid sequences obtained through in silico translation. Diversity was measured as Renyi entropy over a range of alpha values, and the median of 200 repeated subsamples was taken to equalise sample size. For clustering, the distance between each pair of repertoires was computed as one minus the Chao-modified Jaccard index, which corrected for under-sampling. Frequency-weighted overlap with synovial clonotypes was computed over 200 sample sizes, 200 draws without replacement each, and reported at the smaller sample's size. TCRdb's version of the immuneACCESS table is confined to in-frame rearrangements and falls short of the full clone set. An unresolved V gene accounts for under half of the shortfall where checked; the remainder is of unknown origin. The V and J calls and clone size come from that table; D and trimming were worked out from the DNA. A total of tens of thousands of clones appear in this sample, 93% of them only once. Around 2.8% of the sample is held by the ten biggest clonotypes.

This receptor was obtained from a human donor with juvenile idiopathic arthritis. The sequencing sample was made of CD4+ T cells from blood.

The sequenced DNA is TGTGCCAGCAGCCTGCAGGGTAATCAGCCCCAGCATTTT. Translated, this is CASSLQGNQPQHF. The rearrangement joined TRBV5-6 to TRBJ1-5; D gene: possibly TRBD1, on 5 matching bases. V sheds 4 bases and J sheds 4 bases, leaving 9 bases between their ends. From the germline V gene, CDR1 is SGHDT and CDR2 is YYEEEE. There are 13 amino acids in the CDR3, from cysteine to phenylalanine inclusive. Only CDR3 DNA remains: 39 bases, in frame from the first base.